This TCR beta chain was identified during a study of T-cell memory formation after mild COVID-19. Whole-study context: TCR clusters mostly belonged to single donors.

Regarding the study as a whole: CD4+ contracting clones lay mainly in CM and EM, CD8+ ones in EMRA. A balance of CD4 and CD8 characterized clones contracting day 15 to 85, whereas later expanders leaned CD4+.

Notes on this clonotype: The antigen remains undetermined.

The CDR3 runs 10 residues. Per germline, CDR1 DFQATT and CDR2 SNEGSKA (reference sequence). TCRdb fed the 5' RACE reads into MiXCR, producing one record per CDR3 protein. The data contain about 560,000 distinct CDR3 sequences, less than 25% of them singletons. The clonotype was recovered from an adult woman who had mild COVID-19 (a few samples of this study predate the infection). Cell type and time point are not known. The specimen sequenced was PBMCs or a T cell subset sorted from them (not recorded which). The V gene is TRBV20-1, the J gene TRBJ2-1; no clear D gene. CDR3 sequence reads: CSPSPGEQFF. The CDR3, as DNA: TGCAGCCCCTCACCTGGGGAGCAGTTCTTC.